One T cell receptor beta chain is described in this entry. Synthesis of cDNA was performed by 5'RACE using 10-nucleotide random UMIs. Over 190 million TCR-beta sequences from 15-18 subjects came from every sequencing run. Via MiXCR, TCRdb re-called the 5' RACE reads, giving one row per CDR3 protein. The sample has about 20,000 distinct CDR3 sequences; 10% are singletons. The J segment lost 7 bases and the V segment lost 1 base, leaving 2 bases of the junction unmatched. The CDR3 covers 13 residues. The germline V gene encodes CDR1 SGHRS and CDR2 YFSETQ. The sample comes from a study of neurological immune-mediated disorders.

Sequenced: PBMCs. The source is a woman aged 60-70 years with HTLV-1-associated myelopathy (HAM/TSP). The chain recombines TRBV5-1 with TRBJ2-1, with 7 bases lining up with TRBD1. In nucleotides, the CDR3 is TGCGCCAGCAGCTTGACGGACAGGAATGAGCAGTTCTTC. This translates into CASSLTDRNEQFF.